Following are 15 T cell receptor beta chains from one sample sequenced in a study of blood T cells in healthy people across ages. PCR was performed a second time for about 7 to 11 cycles using a sample-barcoded 5' primer and a J-beta primer mix. One entry per CDR3 protein results from TCRdb running MiXCR on the 5' RACE reads. Among 550,000 to 750,000 distinct CDR3 sequences listed, 21% were seen once. Sequencing used blood. These receptors were taken from a man aged 65-85 years in good health.

The chain couples TRBV28 to TRBJ2-5; tentative D call: TRBD1 (5 bases). Deletions cut 6 bases from V and 8 bases from J, with 19 bases between. CDR3 length equals 14 residues. Germline assignment: CDR1 MDHEN and CDR2 SYDVKM. CDR3 in DNA: TGTGCCAGCAGAGTAGCACAGGCAATACCTACCCAGTACTTC. Translating it yields CASRVAQAIPTQYF.

The sample holds many counts of this clonotype. The chain has TRBV7-3 and TRBJ2-5, with 8 nucleotides matching TRBD1. V dropped 6 bases and J dropped 5; count of bases not matched to a gene: 5. CDR3 length equals 13 residues. The germline CDR1 and CDR2 sequences are SGHTA and FQGTGA. CDR3 in DNA: TGTGCCAGCAGTTCGACAGGGGTGGAGACCCAGTACTTC. The encoded protein is CASSSTGVETQYF.

Details on this clonotype: The junction departs from germline at one end; a sequencing error may be responsible. The chain links TRBV6-2 or TRBV6-3 to TRBJ1-1; D is unresolved. Germline V gene sequence: CDR1 MNHEY, CDR2 SVGEGT. The CDR3 loop spans 11 amino acids. CDR3: CAGRELGEAFF. For the CDR3, the DNA is TGTGCCGGCAGAGAACTCGGTGAAGCTTTCTTT.

The chain carries TRBV9 and TRBJ2-2, with 8 bases identical to TRBD2. After removal of 3 bases from V and 5 bases from J, the junction contained 9 bases not matched to a gene. The CDR3 is made up of 16 amino acids. Germline V lookup: CDR1 SGDLS, CDR2 YYNGEE. CDR3 in DNA: TGTGCCAGCAGCGGGTCACAGCGGGAGAGGACCGGGGAGCTGTTTTTT. Amino acids: CASSGSQRERTGELFF.

This clonotype occurred many times. This chain connects TRBV28 to TRBJ2-4, with D perhaps TRBD1 (5 bases). The CDR3 extends over 15 amino acids. Germline assignment: CDR1 MDHEN and CDR2 SYDVKM. Trimming took 3 bases from V and 0 from J, leaving 9 bases between them. The CDR3 region has the DNA TGTGCCAGCAGTTTGTCAGGGTCAGCCAAAAACATTCAGTACTTC. This translates into CASSLSGSAKNIQYF.

The V and J genes are TRBV6-5 and TRBJ1-5; D perhaps matches TRBD1 (5 bases). The CDR3 runs to 15 residues. Germline V gene sequence: CDR1 MNHEY, CDR2 SVGAGI. The germline V and J ends were trimmed by 0 bases and 7 bases, with 13 bases remaining between them. The DNA for the CDR3 is TGTGCCAGCAGTTACTCGGGGACGGGGTCACAGCCCCAGCATTTT. This codes for CASSYSGTGSQPQHF.

This chain uses TRBV4-3 with TRBJ2-1; D gene ambiguous. The germline CDR1 and CDR2 sequences are LGHNA and YSLEER. Trimming pared 0 bases from V and 12 bases from J, leaving 15 bases between. The CDR3 has 14 amino acids. The CDR3 DNA sequence: TGCGCCAGCAGCCAAGATAGAAAGGTCGCCCGGCAGTTCTTC. Protein: CASSQDRKVARQFF.

For this clonotype: Its ends do not fully match the called genes, so a read error is possible. The chain carries TRBV3-1 and TRBJ2-7; TRBD2 agrees at 8 bases. The CDR3 runs to 15 residues. Germline V gives CDR1 LGHDT, CDR2 YNNKEL (reference sequence). This chain's CDR3 is CVSSQPSTGRDEQYF. CDR3 sequence (DNA): TGTGTCAGCAGTCAACCCTCGACCGGGAGGGACGAGCAGTACTTC.

The V and J genes are TRBV19 and TRBJ2-1, with 7 bases that match TRBD1. Germline V lookup: CDR1 LNHDA, CDR2 SQIVND (reference sequence). The CDR3 spans 13 residues. Losses at the gene ends were 5 bases for V and 7 bases for J; bases not matched to a gene: 5. This chain's CDR3 is CASSETRGNEQFF. The CDR3 DNA is TGTGCCAGTAGTGAAACCAGGGGGAATGAGCAGTTCTTC.

The rearrangement uses TRBV7-2 and TRBJ2-1; 14 bases are a match to TRBD2. The J call may be incorrect, as the DNA end agrees better with TRBJ2-7. This CDR3 is 18 amino acids long. The germline gives CDR1 SGHTA, CDR2 FQGNSA. CDR3 sequence reads: CASSAGTSGGLISYEQYF. In nucleotides, the CDR3 is TGTGCCAGCAGCGCCGGGACTAGCGGGGGCCTTATCTCCTACGAGCAGTACTTC.

The J gene is TRBJ2-5, the V gene TRBV14, with D maybe TRBD2 (5 bases). The DNA end is more similar to TRBJ2-7, so the J call may be wrong. The CDR3 runs 15 residues. Germline CDR1 is SGHDN and CDR2 is FVKESK. The CDR3 loop reads CASSLVLGVDYEQYF. CDR3 bases: TGTGCCAGCAGCTTGGTTCTGGGAGTTGACTACGAGCAGTACTTC.

V usage is TRBV9 and J usage is TRBJ1-3, with D possibly being TRBD1 (6 bases). Trimming pared 3 bases from V and 0 bases from J, leaving 10 bases between. The CDR3 extends over 15 amino acids. CDR1 and CDR2 (germline): SGDLS, YYNGEE. The CDR3 region has the DNA TGTGCCAGCAGCGGGGACACCCACTCTGGAAACACCATATATTTT. Protein: CASSGDTHSGNTIYF. The full variable domain, its missing parts supplied by reference TRBV9 and TRBJ1-3, is DSGVTQTPKHLITATGQRVTLRCSPRSGDLSVYWYQQSLDQGLQFLIQYYNGEERAKGNILERFSAQQFPDLHSELNLSSLELGDSALYFCASSGDTHSGNTIYFGEGSWLTVV.

There are a few counts of this clonotype. The chain uses TRBV28 and TRBJ1-5; 10 bases align to TRBD1. Germline CDR1 MDHEN, CDR2 SYDVKM. This CDR3 contains 14 residues. With V trimmed by 6 bases and J by 4 bases, 3 bases remained unmatched. The CDR3, as DNA: TGTGCCAGCAGATCGGACAGGGGGAATCAGCCCCAGCATTTT. Amino acids: CASRSDRGNQPQHF.

This clonotype was picked up a small number of times. J is TRBJ1-1 and V is TRBV3-1; D gene ambiguous. Looked up from germline, CDR1 is LGHDT and CDR2 is YNNKEL (reference sequence). The V end lost 4 bases, the J end lost 3 bases, and 12 bases lay between the germline ends. This CDR3 has 14 residues. CDR3 in amino acids: CASSPRNMDTEAFF. CDR3 in DNA: TGTGCCAGCAGCCCCAGGAATATGGACACTGAAGCTTTCTTT.

This sequence joins TRBV29-1 and TRBJ2-1; 11 bases align to TRBD1. The CDR3 length is 16 residues. Germline lookup yields CDR1 SQVTM and CDR2 ANQGSEA. V shed 7 bases, J shed 0 bases, and the junction held 8 bases outside the gene matches. Here the CDR3 reads CSGRTGTGGSYNEQFF. CDR3 in DNA: TGCAGCGGCAGAACTGGGACAGGGGGCTCCTACAATGAGCAGTTCTTC.